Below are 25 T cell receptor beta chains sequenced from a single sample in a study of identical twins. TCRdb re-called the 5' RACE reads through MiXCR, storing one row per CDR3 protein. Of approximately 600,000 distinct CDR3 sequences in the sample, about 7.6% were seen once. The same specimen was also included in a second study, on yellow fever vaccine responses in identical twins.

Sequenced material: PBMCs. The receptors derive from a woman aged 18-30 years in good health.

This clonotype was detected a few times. In nucleotides, the CDR3 is TGTGCCAGCAGTTCCCCTTATGCCCGGGGGAGACTAGACCGAGAGACCCAGTACTTC. Translated: CASSSPYARGRLDRETQYF. This rearrangement joins TRBV28 to TRBJ2-5, with D possibly matching TRBD2 (6 bases). Germline CDR1 and CDR2: MDHEN and SYDVKM. V lost 4 bases and J lost 4, with 28 bases in between. The CDR3 covers 19 residues.

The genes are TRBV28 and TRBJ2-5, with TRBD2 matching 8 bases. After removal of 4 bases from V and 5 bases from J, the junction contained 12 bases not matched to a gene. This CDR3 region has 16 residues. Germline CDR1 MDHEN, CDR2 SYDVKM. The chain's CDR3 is CASSSQPGLGPETQYF. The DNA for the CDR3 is TGTGCCAGCAGTTCCCAACCGGGACTAGGCCCTGAGACCCAGTACTTC.

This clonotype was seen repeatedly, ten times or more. This chain's CDR3 is CASSQDLAGEVSYGYTF. In DNA, the CDR3 is TGCGCCAGCAGCCAAGATCTGGCGGGGGAAGTGAGCTATGGCTACACCTTC. The chain couples TRBV4-1 to TRBJ1-2; possibly TRBD1 for D (5 bases). Germline lookup yields CDR1 MGHRA and CDR2 YSYEKL. This CDR3 region has 17 residues. Trimming shortened V by 0 bases and J by 4 bases, and 18 bases separated the two germline ends.

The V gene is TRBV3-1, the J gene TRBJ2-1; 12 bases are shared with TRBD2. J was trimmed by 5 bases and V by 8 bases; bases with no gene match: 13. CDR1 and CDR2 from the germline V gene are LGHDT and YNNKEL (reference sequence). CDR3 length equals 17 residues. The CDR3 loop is CASSPTSWTSGDNEQFF. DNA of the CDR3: TGTGCCAGCTCCCCTACTTCTTGGACTAGCGGGGACAATGAGCAGTTCTTC.

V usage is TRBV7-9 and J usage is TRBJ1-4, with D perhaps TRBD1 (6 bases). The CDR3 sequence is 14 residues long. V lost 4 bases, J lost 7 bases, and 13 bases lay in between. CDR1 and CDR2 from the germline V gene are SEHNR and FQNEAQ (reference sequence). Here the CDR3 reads CASSYTGFGEKLFF. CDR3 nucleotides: TGTGCCAGCAGCTACACAGGGTTCGGTGAAAAACTGTTTTTT. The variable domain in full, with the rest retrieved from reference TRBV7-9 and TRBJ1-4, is DTGVSQNPRHKITKRGQNVTFRCDPISEHNRLYWYRQTLGQGPEFLTYFQNEAQLEKSRLLSDRFSAERPKGSFSTLEIQRTEQGDSAMYLCASSYTGFGEKLFFGSGTQLSVL.

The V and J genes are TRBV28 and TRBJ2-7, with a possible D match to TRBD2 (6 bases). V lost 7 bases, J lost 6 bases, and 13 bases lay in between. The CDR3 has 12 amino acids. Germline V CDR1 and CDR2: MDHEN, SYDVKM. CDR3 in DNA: TGTGCCAGCACCCCGGAGGGGACCGAGCAGTACTTC. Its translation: CASTPEGTEQYF. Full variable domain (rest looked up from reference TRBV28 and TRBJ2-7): DVKVTQSSRYLVKRTGEKVFLECVQDMDHENMFWYRQDPGLGLRLIYFSYDVKMKEKGDIPEGYSVSREKKERFSLILESASTNQTSMYLCASTPEGTEQYFGPGTRLTVT.

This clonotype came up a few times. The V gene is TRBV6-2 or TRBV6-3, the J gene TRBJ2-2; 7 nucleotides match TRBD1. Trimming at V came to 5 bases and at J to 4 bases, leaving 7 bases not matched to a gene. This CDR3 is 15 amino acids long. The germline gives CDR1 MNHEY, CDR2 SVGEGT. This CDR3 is CASSQIQGSTGELFF. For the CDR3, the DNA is TGTGCCAGCAGTCAGATACAGGGGTCCACCGGGGAGCTGTTTTTT.

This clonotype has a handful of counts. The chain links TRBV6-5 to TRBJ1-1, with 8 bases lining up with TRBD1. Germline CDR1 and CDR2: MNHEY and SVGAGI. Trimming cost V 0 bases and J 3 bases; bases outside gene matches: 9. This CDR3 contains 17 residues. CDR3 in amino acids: CASSYSGSGGLDTEAFF. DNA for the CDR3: TGTGCCAGCAGTTACTCGGGGTCAGGGGGCTTGGACACTGAAGCTTTCTTT.

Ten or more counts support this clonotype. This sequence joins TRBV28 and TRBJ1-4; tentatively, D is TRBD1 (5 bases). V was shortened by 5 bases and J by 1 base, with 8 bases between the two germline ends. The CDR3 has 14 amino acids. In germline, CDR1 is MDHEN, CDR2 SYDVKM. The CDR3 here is CASSGGVTNEKLFF. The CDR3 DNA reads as TGTGCCAGCAGTGGGGGTGTAACTAATGAAAAACTGTTTTTT.

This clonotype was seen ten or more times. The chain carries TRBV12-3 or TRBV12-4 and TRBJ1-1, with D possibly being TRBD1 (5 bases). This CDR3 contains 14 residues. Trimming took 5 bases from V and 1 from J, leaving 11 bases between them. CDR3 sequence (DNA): TGTGCCAGCAGTCCCTCCGACAGGAACACTGAAGCTTTCTTT. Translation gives CASSPSDRNTEAFF.

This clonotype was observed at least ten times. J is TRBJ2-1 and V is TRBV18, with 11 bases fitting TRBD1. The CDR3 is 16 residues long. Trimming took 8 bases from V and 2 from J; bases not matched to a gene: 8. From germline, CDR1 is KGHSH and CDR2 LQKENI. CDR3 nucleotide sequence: TGTGCCAGCAGTCCCCCGGGACAGGGGGCCTACAATGAGCAGTTCTTC. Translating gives CASSPPGQGAYNEQFF.

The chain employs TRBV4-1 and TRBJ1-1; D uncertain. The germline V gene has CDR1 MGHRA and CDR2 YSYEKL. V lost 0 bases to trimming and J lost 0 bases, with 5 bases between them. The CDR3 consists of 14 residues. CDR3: CASSQEYVNTEAFF. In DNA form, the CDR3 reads TGCGCCAGCAGCCAAGAATACGTGAACACTGAAGCTTTCTTT.

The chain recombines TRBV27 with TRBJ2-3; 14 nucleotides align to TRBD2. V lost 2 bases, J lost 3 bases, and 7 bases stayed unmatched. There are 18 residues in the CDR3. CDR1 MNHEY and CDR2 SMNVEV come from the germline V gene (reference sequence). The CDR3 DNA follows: TGTGCCAGCAGTTTACAAGGGACTAGCGGGGGTATAACAGATACGCAGTATTTT. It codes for CASSLQGTSGGITDTQYF.

CDR3 bases: TGTGCCAGCAGCGCGGGACAGGGCATGAGCACCGGGGAGCTGTTTTTT. It specifies CASSAGQGMSTGELFF. The chain has TRBV25-1 and TRBJ2-2, with TRBD1 identical over 9 bases. The CDR3 length is 16 residues. CDR1 is MGHDK, CDR2 SYGVNS, per germline. V shed 6 bases, J shed 4 bases, and the junction held 9 bases outside the gene matches.

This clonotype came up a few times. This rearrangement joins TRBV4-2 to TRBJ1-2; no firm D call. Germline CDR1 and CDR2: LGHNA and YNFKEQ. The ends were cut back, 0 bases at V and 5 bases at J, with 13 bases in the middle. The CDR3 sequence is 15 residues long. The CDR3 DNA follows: TGTGCCAGCAGCCAAGATAGGACGGGGATTTATGGCTACACCTTC. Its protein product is CASSQDRTGIYGYTF.

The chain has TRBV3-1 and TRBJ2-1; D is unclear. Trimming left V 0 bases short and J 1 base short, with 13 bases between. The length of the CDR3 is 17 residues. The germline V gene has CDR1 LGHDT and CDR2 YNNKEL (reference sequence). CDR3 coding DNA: TGTGCCAGCAGCCAAGATAGGCCTGAAGGGTCCTACAATGAGCAGTTCTTC. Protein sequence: CASSQDRPEGSYNEQFF.

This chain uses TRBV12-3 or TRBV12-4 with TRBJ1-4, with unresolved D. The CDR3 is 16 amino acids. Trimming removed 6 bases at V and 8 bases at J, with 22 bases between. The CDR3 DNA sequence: TGTGCCAGCAGCAAGGCCCAACCGAGACATCTCGAAAAACTGTTTTTT. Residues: CASSKAQPRHLEKLFF.

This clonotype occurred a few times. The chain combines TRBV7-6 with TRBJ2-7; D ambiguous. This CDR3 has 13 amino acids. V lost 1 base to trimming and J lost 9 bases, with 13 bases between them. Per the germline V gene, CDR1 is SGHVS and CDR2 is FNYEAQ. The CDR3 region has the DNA TGTGCCAGCAGCTTAGGCGGCACCCCGGGGCAGTACTTC. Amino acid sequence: CASSLGGTPGQYF.

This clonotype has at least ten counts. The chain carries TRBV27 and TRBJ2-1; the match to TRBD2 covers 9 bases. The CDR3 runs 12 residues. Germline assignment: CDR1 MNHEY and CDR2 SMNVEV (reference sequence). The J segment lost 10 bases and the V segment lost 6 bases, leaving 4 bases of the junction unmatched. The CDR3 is CASRGGLAEQFF. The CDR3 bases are TGTGCCAGCAGGGGAGGACTAGCGGAGCAGTTCTTC.

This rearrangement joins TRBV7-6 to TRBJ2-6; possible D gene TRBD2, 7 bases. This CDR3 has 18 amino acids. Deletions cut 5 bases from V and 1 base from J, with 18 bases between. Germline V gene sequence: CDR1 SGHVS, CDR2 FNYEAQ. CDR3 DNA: TGTGCCAGCAGCCCAGCACTTGGGGGGGCGTCTGGGGCCAACGTCCTGACTTTC. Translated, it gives CASSPALGGASGANVLTF.

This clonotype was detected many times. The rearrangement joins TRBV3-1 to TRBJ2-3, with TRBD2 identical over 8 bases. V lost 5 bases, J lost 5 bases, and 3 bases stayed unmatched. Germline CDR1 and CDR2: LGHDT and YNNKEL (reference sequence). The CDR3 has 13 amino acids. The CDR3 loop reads CASSLAGKDTQYF. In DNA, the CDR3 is TGTGCCAGCAGCTTAGCGGGGAAAGATACGCAGTATTTT.

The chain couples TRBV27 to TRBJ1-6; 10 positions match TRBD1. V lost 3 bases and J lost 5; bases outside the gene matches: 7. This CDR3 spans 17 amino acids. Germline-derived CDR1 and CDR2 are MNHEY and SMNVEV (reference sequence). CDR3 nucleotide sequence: TGTGCCAGCAGTTTGAGGTGGACAGGGGGGAATAATTCACCCCTCCACTTT. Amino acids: CASSLRWTGGNNSPLHF.

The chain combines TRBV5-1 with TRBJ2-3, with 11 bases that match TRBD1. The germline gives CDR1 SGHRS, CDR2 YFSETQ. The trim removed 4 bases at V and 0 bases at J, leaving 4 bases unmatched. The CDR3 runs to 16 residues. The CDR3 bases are TGCGCCAGCAGCCATGGACAGGGGGCGAGCACAGATACGCAGTATTTT. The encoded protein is CASSHGQGASTDTQYF.

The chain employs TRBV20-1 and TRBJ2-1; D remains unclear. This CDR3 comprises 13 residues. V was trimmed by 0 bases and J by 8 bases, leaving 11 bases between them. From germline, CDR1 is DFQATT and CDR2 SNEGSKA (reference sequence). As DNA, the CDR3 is TGCAGTGCTAGAGATCAAGAGTTGTATGAGCAGTTCTTC. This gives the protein CSARDQELYEQFF.

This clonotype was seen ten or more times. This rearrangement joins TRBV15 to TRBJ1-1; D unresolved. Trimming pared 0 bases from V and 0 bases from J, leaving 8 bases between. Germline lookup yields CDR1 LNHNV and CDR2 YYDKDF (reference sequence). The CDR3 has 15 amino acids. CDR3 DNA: TGTGCCACCAGCAGAGATATCGGGGTGAACACTGAAGCTTTCTTT. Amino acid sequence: CATSRDIGVNTEAFF.